Given below is one TCR beta chain in context. Its cognate antigen has yet to be identified. The cysteine opens and the phenylalanine closes a CDR3 of 15 amino acids. The record lacks a DNA sequence. The germline V gene yields KGHDR for CDR1 and SFDVKD for CDR2. To determine HCMV serostatus, a commercial ELISA kit was used to detect HCMV-specific IgG in serum. Ficoll density gradient centrifugation was used to isolate peripheral blood mononuclear cells from blood. The data were obtained in a study of T cells expressing NK-cell markers (dated by TCRdb to 2018 to 2020). With regard to the full study: TCR beta-chain repertoires were profiled in sorted CD3+CD56+NKG2C+, CD3+CD56+NKG2C- and CD3+CD56-NKG2C+ T-cell subsets from roughly eight donors. Among the eight sequenced donors, only one was HCMV-seronegative, while the other seven were HCMV-seropositive. The study sequenced eight donors, all healthy volunteers chosen at random: three men and five women. Libraries were sequenced as 2 x 150 bp reads on Illumina HiSeq 2000/2500, MiSeq or NextSeq. On the study overall, not on this receptor specifically: It remained unclear whether the expanded NKG2C-expressing T cell clones were specific for HCMV antigens. In six or seven donors, the dominant CD3+CD56+NKG2C+ clonotypes ranked among the top 10 CD8+ clonotypes, making up roughly 1.0-7.0% of CD8+ T cells. Those dominant clonotypes were again the most abundant among CD3+CD56-NKG2C+ cells in a handful of donors, at about 28.3-60.1%.

Sequencing was carried out with an Illumina HiSeq 2000. The TCR beta cDNA libraries were made using 5'RACE template switching, a step that added both a universal primer site and unique molecular identifiers. Synthesis of cDNA was primed from the TCR beta constant segment and was followed by two consecutive PCR amplification steps. For the original study's pipeline: Reads were demultiplexed and grouped by UMI with MIGEC, and clonotypes were assembled and quantified with MiTCR. Only TCR cDNA sequences supported by at least two reads were kept to exclude erroneous sequences. The tcR package was used for downstream repertoire analysis, with clonotypes matched between fractions based on CDR3 nucleotide sequence plus V segment. Antigen specificity was annotated against VDJdb with VDJmatch, allowing one amino acid substitution in CDR3. Reprocessed by TCRdb, the reads give a single entry per CDR3 protein sequence, without DNA. The V and J calls, along with clone size, are taken from TCRdb and not from the paper's own processing. The table of this sample itemizes about 460,000 distinct CDR3 sequences. The ten biggest clones cover approximately 1.4% of the sample.

This TCR was recovered from a woman aged 50 to 65 in good health. Donor details come from another sample of the same person, matched by shared clones. The chain is assembled from TRBV24-1 and TRBJ2-2. The sequenced sample consisted of blood T cells: a sorted CD56 or NKG2C T cell subset, CD4+ or CD8+ T cells, or bulk PBMC T cells (not recorded which). The encoded CDR3 is CATSDTSFGSGELFF.